This T cell receptor (beta chain) derives from a study of blood T cell repertoires in COVID-19. In Seattle, patients joined the study during active infection and were tracked longitudinally. Sequencing was performed with immunoSEQ multiplex PCR; in TCRdb, only in-frame clones are kept and a portion is missing. The sample shows around 52,000 clones, about nine tenths of them seen only once. There are 13 residues in the CDR3. Trimming at V came to 4 bases and at J to 8 bases, leaving 9 bases not matched to a gene. The germline V gene has CDR1 SGHKS and CDR2 YYEKEE (reference sequence). The source material was peripheral blood. The chain has TRBV5-5 and TRBJ2-7, with 7 bases lining up with TRBD1. The source of this sequence is a woman older than 75 with COVID-19, enrolled during active disease. CDR3 sequence (DNA): TGTGCCAGCAGCGGCACGACAGGGATGAAGCAGTACTTC. Translating it yields CASSGTTGMKQYF.